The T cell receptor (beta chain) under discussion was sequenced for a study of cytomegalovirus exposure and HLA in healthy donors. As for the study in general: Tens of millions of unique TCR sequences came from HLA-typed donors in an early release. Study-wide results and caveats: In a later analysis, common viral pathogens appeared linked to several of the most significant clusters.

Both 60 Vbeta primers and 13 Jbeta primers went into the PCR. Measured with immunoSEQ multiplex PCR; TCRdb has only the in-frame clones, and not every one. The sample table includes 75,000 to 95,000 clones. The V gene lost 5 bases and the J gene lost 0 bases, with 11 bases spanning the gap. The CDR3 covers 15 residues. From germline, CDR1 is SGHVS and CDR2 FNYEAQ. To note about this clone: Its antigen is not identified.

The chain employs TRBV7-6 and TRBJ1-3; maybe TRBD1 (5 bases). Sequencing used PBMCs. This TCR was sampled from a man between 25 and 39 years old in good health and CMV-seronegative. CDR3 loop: CASSLGTLSGNTIYF. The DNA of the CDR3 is TGTGCCAGCAGCCTCGGGACTCTCTCTGGAAACACCATATATTTT.